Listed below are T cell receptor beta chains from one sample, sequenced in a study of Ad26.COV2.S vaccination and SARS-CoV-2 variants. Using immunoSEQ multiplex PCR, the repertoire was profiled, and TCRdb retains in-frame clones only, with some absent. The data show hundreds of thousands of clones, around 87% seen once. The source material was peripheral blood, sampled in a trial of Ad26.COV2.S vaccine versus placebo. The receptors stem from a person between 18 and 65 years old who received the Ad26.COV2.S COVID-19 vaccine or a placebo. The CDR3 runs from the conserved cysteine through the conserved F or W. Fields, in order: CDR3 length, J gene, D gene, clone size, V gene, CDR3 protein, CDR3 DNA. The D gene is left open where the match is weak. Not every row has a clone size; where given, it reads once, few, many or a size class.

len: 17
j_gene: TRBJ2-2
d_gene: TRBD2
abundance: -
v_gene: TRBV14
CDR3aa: CASSPLGLAGNTGELFF
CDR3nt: TGTGCCAGCAGCCCTTTGGGACTAGCGGGGAACACCGGGGAGCTGTTTTTT

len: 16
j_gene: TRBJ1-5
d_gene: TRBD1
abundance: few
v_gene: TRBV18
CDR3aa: CASSPTGGDSNQPQHF
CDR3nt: TGTGCCAGCTCACCTACAGGGGGTGATAGCAATCAGCCCCAGCATTTT

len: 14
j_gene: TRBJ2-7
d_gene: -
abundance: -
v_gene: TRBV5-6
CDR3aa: CASSSDGQNYEQYF
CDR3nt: TGTGCCAGCAGCTCGGATGGACAGAACTACGAGCAGTACTTC

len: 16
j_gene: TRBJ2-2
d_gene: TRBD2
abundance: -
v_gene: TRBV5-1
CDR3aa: CASSLSGTRNTGELFF
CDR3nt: TGCGCCAGCAGCTTGTCCGGGACTAGGAACACCGGGGAGCTGTTTTTT

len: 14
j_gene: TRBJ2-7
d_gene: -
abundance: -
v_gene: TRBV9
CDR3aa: CASSSNGGPYEQYF
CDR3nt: TGTGCCAGCAGCTCGAATGGGGGGCCCTACGAGCAGTACTTC

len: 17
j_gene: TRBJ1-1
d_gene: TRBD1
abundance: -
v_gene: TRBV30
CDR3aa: CAWSPPTGGFFNTEAFF
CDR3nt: TGTGCCTGGAGTCCCCCAACAGGGGGCTTTTTTAACACTGAAGCTTTCTTT

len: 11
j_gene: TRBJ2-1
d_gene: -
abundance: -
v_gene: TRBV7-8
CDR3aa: CASSPGHEQFF
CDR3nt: TGTGCCAGCAGCCCAGGGCATGAGCAGTTCTTC

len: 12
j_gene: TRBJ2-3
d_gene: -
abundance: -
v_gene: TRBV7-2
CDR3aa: CASSPLSSAQYF
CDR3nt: TGTGCCAGCAGCCCTCTATCCTCAGCGCAGTATTTT

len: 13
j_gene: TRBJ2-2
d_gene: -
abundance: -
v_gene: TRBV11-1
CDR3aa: CASSYTVTGELFF
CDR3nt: TGTGCCAGCAGTTACACAGTCACCGGGGAGCTGTTTTTT

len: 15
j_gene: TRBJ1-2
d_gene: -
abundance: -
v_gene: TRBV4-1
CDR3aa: CASSQLDGANYGYTF
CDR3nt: TGCGCCAGCAGCCAGCTGGACGGAGCTAACTATGGCTACACCTTC

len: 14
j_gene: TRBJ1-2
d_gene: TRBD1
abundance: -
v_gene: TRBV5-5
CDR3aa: CASSLGQGGYGYTF
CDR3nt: TGTGCCAGCAGCCTGGGACAGGGTGGCTATGGCTACACCTTC

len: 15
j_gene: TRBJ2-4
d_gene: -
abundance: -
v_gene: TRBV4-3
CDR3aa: CASSQERGARNIQYF
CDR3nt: TGCGCCAGCAGCCAAGAAAGGGGGGCACGGAACATTCAGTACTTC

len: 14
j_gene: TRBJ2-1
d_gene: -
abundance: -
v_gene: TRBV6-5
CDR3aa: CASRRQGLDNEQFF
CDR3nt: TGTGCCAGCCGTAGGCAGGGACTCGACAATGAGCAGTTCTTC

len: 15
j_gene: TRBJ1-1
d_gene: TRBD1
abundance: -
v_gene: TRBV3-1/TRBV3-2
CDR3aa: CASSLGTGGGTEAFF
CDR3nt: TGTGCCAGCAGCCTTGGGACAGGGGGAGGCACTGAAGCTTTCTTT

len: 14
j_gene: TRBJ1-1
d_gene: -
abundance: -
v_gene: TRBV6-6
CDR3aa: CASSYFGRDAEAFF
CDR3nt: TGTGCCAGCAGTTACTTCGGCAGGGACGCTGAAGCTTTCTTT

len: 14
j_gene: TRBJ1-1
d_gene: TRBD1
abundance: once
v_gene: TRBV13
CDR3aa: CASSNNRGSTEAFF
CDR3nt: TGTGCCAGCAGCAATAACAGGGGGTCCACTGAAGCTTTCTTT

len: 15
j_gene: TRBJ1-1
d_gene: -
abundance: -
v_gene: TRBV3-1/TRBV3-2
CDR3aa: CASSQPREWNTEAFF
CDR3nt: TGTGCCAGCAGCCAACCCAGGGAGTGGAACACTGAAGCTTTCTTT

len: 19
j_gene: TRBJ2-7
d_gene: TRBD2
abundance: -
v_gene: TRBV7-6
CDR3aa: CASSLVGGLAGGSSYEQYF
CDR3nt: TGTGCCAGCAGCTTAGTCGGTGGGCTAGCGGGGGGATCGTCCTACGAGCAGTACTTC

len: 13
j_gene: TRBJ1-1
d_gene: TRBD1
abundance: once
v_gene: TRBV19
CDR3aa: CASSTGLNTEAFF
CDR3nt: TGTGCCAGCTCGACAGGGTTGAACACTGAAGCTTTCTTT

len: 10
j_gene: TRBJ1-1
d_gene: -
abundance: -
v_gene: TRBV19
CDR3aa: CASAKGTAFF
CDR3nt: TGTGCCTCTGCGAAGGGGACGGCTTTCTTT

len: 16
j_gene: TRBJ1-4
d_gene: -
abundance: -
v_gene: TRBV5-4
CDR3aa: CASSKGGGLANEKLFF
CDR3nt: TGTGCCAGCAGCAAGGGGGGCGGGTTGGCTAATGAAAAACTGTTTTTT

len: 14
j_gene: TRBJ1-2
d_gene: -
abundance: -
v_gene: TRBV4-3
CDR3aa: CASSAGALMYGYTF
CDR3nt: TGCGCCAGCAGCGCGGGGGCGTTGATGTATGGCTACACCTTC

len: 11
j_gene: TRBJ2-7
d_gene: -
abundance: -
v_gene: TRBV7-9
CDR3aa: CASSFTDEQYF
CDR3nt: TGTGCCAGCAGCTTTACCGACGAGCAGTACTTC

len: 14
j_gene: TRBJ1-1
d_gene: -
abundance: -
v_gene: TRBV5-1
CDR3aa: CASSLVMGPPEAFF
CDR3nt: TGCGCCAGCAGCTTGGTCATGGGCCCACCTGAAGCTTTCTTT

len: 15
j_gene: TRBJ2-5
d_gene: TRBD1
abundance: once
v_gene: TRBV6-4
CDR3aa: CASSGGTGRRETQYF
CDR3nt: TGTGCCAGCAGCGGCGGGACAGGGAGGCGGGAGACCCAGTACTTC

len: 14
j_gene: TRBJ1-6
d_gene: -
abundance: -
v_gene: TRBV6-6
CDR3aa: CASSYGSTGSPLHF
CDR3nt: TGTGCCAGCAGTTACGGGTCTACTGGTTCACCCCTCCACTTT

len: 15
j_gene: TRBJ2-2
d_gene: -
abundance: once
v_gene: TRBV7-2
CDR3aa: CASSLRTSGTGELFF
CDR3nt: TGTGCCAGCAGCTTGAGAACCTCGGGCACCGGGGAGCTGTTTTTT

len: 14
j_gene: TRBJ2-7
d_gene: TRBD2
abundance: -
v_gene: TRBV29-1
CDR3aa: CSVARRLADYEQYF
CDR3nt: TGCAGCGTTGCCCGCCGACTAGCGGACTACGAGCAGTACTTC

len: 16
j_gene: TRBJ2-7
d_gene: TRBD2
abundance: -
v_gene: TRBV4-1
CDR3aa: CASSQANSGGSYEQYF
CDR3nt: TGCGCCAGCAGCCAAGCAAATAGCGGGGGGTCCTACGAGCAGTACTTC

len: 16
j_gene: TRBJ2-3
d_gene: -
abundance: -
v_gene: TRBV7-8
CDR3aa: CASRTRWGEGTDTQYF
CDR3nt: TGTGCCAGCAGGACCCGTTGGGGCGAGGGCACAGATACGCAGTATTTT

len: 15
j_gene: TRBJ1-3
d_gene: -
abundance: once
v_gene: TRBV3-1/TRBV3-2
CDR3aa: CASSHRTFSGNTIYF
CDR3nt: TGTGCCAGCAGCCACCGGACCTTCTCTGGAAACACCATATATTTT

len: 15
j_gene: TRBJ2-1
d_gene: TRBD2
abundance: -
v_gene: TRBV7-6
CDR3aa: CASSPRLAGLDEQFF
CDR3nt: TGTGCCAGCAGCCCCCGACTAGCGGGGCTGGATGAGCAGTTCTTC

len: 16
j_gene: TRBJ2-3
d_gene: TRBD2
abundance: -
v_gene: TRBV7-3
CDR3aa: CASSSQDAGGVDTQYF
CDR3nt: TGTGCCAGCAGCTCCCAGGATGCGGGGGGAGTGGATACGCAGTATTTT